This T cell receptor (beta chain) was sequenced in a study of shared clonotypes between healthy human individuals. About the study: Plates per donor: three CD4 naive, three CD4 memory, two CD8 naive, one CD8 memory.

CDR3 length: 14 residues. Germline-derived CDR1 and CDR2 are SGHTA and FQGNSA. V was clipped by 5 bases and J by 0 bases, with 8 bases between them. Whole-study results and caveats: Sequencing depth was a factor that was expected to affect clonotype sharing among donors. Naive CD4 clonotypes overlapped across a handful of donors at 4.5% to 5.5%. Clonotypes which were not shared had lower generation probabilities than clonotypes that all four donors shared.

Data came from immunoSEQ multiplex PCR; TCRdb stores just in-frame clones and leaves some out. Of a few million clones listed, 92% are singletons. Comment on this clone: Its target is unknown.

The chain is built from TRBV7-2 and TRBJ2-4; no clear D gene. This sequence was found in a man aged 18 to 35 in good health. Some clones in this sample may be carry-over from other donors' samples. The specimen sequenced was naive CD4+ T cells from PBMCs. Subset described: CD45RA+ positively selected. CDR3 sequence reads: CASSNRLAKNIQYF. DNA of the CDR3: TGTGCCAGCAGCAACAGACTAGCCAAAAACATTCAGTACTTC.